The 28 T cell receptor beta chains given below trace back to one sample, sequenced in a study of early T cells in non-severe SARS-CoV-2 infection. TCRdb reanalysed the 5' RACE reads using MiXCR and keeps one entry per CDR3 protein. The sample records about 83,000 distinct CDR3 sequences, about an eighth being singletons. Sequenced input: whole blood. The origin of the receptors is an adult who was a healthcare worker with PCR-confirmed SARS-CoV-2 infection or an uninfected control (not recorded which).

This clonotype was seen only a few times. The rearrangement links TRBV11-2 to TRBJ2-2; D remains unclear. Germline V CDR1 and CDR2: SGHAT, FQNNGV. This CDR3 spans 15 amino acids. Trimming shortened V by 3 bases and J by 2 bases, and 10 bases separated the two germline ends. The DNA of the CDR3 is TGTGCCAGCAGCTTGGGCAGGATTAACACCGGGGAGCTGTTTTTT. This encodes CASSLGRINTGELFF.

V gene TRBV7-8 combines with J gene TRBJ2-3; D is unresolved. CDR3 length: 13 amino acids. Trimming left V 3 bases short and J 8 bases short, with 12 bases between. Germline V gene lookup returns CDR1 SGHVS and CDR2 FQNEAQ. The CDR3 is CASSFTRLFTQYF. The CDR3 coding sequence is TGTGCCAGCAGCTTTACGAGGTTGTTTACGCAGTATTTT.

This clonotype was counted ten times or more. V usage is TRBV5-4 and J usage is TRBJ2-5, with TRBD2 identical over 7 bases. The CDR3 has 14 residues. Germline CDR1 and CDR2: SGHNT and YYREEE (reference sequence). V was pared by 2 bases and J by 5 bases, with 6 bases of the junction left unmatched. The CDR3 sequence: CASSLGLVDETQYF. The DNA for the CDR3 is TGTGCCAGCAGCTTAGGACTAGTCGACGAGACCCAGTACTTC.

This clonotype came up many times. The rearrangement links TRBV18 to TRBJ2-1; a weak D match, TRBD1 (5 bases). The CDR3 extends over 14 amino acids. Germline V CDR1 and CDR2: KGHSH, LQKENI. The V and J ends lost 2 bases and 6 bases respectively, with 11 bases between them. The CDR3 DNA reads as TGTGCCAGCTCACCATCTTGGGGCGGCAATGAGCAGTTCTTC. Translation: CASSPSWGGNEQFF.

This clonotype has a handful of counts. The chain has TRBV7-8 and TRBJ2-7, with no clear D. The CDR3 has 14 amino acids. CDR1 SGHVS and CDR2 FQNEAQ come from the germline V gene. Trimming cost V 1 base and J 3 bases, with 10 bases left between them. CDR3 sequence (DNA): TGTGCCAGCAGCTTAGGAAACAAGAACTACGAGCAGTACTTC. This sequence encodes CASSLGNKNYEQYF.

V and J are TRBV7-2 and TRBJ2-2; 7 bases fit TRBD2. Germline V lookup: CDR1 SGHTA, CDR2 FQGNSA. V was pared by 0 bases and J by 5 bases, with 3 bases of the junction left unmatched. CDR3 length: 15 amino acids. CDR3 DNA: TGTGCCAGCAGCTTAGCAGCGGGACCAACCGGGGAGCTGTTTTTT. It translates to CASSLAAGPTGELFF.

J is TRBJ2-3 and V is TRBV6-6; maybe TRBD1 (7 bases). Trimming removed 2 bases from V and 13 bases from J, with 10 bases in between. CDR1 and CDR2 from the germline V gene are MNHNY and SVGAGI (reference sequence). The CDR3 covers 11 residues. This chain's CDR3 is CASSYDREEYF. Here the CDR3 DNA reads TGTGCCAGCAGTTACGACAGGGAGGAGTATTTT.

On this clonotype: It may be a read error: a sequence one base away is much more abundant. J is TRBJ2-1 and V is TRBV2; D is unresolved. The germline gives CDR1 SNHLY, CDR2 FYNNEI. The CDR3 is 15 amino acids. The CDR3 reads CASSPTAPSYNEQSF. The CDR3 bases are TGTGCCAGCAGCCCTACAGCGCCCTCTTACAATGAGCAGTCCTTC.

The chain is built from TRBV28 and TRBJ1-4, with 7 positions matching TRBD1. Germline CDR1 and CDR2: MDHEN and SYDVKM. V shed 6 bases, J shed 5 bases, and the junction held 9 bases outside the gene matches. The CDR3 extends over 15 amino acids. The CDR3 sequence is CASSRPGTENEKLFF. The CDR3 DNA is TGTGCCAGCAGCCGGCCCGGGACAGAGAATGAAAAACTGTTTTTT.

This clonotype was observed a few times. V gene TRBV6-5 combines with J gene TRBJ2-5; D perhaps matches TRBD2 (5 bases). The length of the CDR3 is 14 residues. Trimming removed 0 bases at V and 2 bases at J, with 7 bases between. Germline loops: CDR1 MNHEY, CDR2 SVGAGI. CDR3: CASSYSRAQETQYF. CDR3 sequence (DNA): TGTGCCAGCAGTTACTCGCGGGCGCAAGAGACCCAGTACTTC.

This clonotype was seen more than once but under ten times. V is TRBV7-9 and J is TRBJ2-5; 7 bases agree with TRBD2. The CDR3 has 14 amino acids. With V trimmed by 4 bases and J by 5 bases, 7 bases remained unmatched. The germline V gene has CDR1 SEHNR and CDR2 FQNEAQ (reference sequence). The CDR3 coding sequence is TGTGCCAGCAGCTCGGCCGGACTAGGGGAGACCCAGTACTTC. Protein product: CASSSAGLGETQYF.

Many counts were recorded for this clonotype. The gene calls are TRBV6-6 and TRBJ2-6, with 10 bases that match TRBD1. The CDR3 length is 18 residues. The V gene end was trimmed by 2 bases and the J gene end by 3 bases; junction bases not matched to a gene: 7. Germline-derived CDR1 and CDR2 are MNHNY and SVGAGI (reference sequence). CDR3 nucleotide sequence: TGTGCCAGCAGTTACCCAAGACAGGGGGCGCTTGGGGCCAACGTCCTGACTTTC. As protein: CASSYPRQGALGANVLTF.

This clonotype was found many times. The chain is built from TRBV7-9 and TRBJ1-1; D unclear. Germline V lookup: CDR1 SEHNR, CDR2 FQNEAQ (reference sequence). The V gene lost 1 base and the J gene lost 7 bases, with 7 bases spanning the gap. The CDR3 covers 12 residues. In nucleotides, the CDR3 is TGTGCCAGCAGCTTAGGGCGAGGTGAAGCTTTCTTT. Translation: CASSLGRGEAFF. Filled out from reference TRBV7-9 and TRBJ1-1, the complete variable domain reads DTGVSQNPRHKITKRGQNVTFRCDPISEHNRLYWYRQTLGQGPEFLTYFQNEAQLEKSRLLSDRFSAERPKGSFSTLEIQRTEQGDSAMYLCASSLGRGEAFFGQGTRLTVV.

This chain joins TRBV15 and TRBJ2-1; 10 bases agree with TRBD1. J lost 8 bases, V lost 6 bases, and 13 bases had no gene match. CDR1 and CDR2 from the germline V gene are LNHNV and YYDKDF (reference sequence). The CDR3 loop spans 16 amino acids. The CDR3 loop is CATSRLGQGDGDEQFF. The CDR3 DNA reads TGTGCCACCAGTAGATTAGGACAGGGGGACGGGGATGAGCAGTTCTTC. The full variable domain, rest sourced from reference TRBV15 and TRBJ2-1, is DAMVIQNPRYQVTQFGKPVTLSCSQTLNHNVMYWYQQKSSQAPKLLFHYYDKDFNNEADTPDNFQSRRPNTSFCFLDIRSPGLGDTAMYLCATSRLGQGDGDEQFFGPGTRLTVL.

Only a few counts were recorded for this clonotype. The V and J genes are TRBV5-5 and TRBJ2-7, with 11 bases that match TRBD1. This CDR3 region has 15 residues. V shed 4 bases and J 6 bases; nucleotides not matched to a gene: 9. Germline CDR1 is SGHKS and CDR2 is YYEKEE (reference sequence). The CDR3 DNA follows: TGTGCCAGCAGCACCCGTCCCGGGACAGGGGGCGAGCAGTACTTC. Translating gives CASSTRPGTGGEQYF.

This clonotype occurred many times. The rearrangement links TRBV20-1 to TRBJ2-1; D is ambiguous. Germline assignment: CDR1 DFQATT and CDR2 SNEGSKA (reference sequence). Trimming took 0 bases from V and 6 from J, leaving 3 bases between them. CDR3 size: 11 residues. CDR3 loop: CSARDLNEQFF. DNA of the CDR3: TGCAGTGCTAGAGATCTCAATGAGCAGTTCTTC.

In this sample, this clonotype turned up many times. CDR3 loop: CASSLGTGGNTGELFF. The CDR3 nucleotides read TGCGCCAGCAGCTTGGGAACAGGGGGCAACACCGGGGAGCTGTTTTTT. The V and J genes are TRBV5-1 and TRBJ2-2, with 9 bases that match TRBD1. Trimming at V came to 0 bases and at J to 2 bases, leaving 2 bases not matched to a gene. Germline CDR1 reads SGHRS; CDR2 reads YFSETQ. There are 16 residues in the CDR3.

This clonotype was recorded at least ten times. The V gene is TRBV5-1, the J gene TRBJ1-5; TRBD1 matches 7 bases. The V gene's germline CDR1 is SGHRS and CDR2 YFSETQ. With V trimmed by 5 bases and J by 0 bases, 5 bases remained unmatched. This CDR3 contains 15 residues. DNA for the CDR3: TGCGCCAGCAGTACCGGGACAGATAGCAATCAGCCCCAGCATTTT. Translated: CASSTGTDSNQPQHF. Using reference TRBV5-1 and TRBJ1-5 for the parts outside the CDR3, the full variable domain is KAGVTQTPRYLIKTRGQQVTLSCSPISGHRSVSWYQQTPGQGLQFLFEYFSETQRNKGNFPGRFSGRQFSNSRSEMNVSTLELGDSALYLCASSTGTDSNQPQHFGDGTRLSIL.

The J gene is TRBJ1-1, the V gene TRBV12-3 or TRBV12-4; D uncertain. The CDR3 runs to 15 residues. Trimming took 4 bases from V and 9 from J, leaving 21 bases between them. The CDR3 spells CASSSSGQVANQAFF. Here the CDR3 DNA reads TGTGCCAGCAGTTCTTCCGGCCAAGTGGCTAACCAAGCTTTCTTT.

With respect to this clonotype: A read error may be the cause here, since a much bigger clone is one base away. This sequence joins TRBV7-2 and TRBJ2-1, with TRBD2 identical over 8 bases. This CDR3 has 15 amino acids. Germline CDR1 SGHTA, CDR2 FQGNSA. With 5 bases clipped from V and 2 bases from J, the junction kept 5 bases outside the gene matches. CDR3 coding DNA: TGTGCCAGCAGCCCCCCGGGACTAGCCTACAATGAGCAGTTCTTC. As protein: CASSPPGLAYNEQFF.

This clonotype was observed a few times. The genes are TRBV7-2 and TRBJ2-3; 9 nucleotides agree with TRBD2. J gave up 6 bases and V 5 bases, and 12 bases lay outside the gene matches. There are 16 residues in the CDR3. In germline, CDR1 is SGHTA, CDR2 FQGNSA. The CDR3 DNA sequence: TGTGCCAGCAGCGCCACAGCGGGGGGAGGGTCCGATACGCAGTATTTT. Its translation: CASSATAGGGSDTQYF. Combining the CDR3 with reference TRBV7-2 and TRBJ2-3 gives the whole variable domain GAGVSQSPSNKVTEKGKDVELRCDPISGHTALYWYRQSLGQGLEFLIYFQGNSAPDKSGLPSDRFSAERTGGSVSTLTIQRTQQEDSAVYLCASSATAGGGSDTQYFGPGTRLTVL.

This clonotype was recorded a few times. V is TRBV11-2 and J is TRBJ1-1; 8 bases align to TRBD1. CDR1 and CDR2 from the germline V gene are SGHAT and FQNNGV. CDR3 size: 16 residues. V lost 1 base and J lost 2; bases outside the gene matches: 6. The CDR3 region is CASSLASDRGNTEAFF. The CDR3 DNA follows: TGTGCCAGCAGCTTAGCCTCAGACAGGGGCAACACTGAAGCTTTCTTT.

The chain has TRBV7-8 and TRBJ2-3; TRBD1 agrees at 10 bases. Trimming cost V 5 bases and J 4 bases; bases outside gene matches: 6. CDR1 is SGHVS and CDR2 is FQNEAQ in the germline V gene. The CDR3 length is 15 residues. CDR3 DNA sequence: TGTGCCAGCAGCCGAAAGGACAGGGGGTCAGATACGCAGTATTTT. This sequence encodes CASSRKDRGSDTQYF.

CDR3 protein: CSARGDIPDTEAFF. CDR3 nucleotides: TGCAGTGCTAGAGGAGACATCCCCGACACTGAAGCTTTCTTT. The J gene is TRBJ1-1, the V gene TRBV20-1; no clear D gene. The V gene lost 1 base and the J gene lost 3 bases, with 12 bases spanning the gap. The CDR3 has 14 residues. Germline V lookup: CDR1 DFQATT, CDR2 SNEGSKA (reference sequence).

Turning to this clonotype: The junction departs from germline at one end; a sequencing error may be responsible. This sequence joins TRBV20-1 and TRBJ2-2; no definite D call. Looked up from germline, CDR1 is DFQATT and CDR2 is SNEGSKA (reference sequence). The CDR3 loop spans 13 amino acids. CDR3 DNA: TGCGGATTGCATGAAGGGAACAGCGGGGAGCTGTTTTTT. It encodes CGLHEGNSGELFF.

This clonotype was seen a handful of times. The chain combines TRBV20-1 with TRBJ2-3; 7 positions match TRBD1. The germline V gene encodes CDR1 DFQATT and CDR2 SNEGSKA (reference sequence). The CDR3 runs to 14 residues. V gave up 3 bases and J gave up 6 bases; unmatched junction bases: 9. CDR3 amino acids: CSARVEGATDTQYF. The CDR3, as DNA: TGCAGTGCTAGGGTTGAGGGGGCCACGGATACGCAGTATTTT.

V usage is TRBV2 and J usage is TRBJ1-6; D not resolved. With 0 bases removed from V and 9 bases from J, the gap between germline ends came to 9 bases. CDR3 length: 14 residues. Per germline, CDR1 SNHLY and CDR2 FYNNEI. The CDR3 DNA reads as TGTGCCAGCAGTGAAGCTGGGGATCGTTCACCCCTCCACTTT. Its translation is CASSEAGDRSPLHF.

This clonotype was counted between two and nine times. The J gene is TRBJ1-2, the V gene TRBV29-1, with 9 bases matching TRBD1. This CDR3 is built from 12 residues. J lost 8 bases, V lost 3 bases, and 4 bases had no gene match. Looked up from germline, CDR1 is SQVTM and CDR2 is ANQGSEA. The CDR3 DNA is TGCAGCGTTGATTGGACAGGGGCGGGCTACACCTTC. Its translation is CSVDWTGAGYTF.